The next 10 T cell receptor beta chains were all read from a single sample in a study of T-cell memory formation after mild COVID-19. TCRdb reprocessed the 5' RACE reads with MiXCR, giving one entry per CDR3 protein. In the table there are about 180,000 distinct CDR3 sequences, 15% to 20% of which are singletons. Sequencing input: PBMCs or a T cell subset sorted from them (not recorded which). The receptors derive from a man aged 18 to 29 who had mild COVID-19 (a few samples of this study predate the infection). Cell type and time point are not known.

This clonotype occurred a few times. This chain connects TRBV5-1 to TRBJ1-5; the D gene is possibly TRBD1 (5 bases). The germline gives CDR1 SGHRS, CDR2 YFSETQ. Trimming stripped 4 bases from V and 11 bases from J, with 22 bases between. The CDR3 runs to 15 residues. CDR3 residues: CASSTVPGLPWAQHF. In nucleotides, the CDR3 is TGCGCCAGCAGCACGGTCCCGGGACTCCCTTGGGCCCAGCATTTT.

This clonotype was detected a few times. In DNA, the CDR3 is TGTGCCAGCAGCCCGGGAGTTAGCGGGGTCTCCTACGAGCAGTACTTC. As protein: CASSPGVSGVSYEQYF. The rearrangement uses TRBV11-2 and TRBJ2-7, with 8 bases lining up with TRBD2. The CDR3 length is 16 residues. V was pared by 5 bases and J by 0 bases, with 9 bases of the junction left unmatched. Germline CDR1 and CDR2: SGHAT and FQNNGV.

In its sample, this clonotype ranks as medium-sized (0.01 to 0.1%). V usage is TRBV5-1 and J usage is TRBJ1-2; 7 bases line up with TRBD1. The CDR3 spans 15 residues. The trim removed 2 bases at V and 3 bases at J, leaving 7 bases unmatched. Germline V gene lookup returns CDR1 SGHRS and CDR2 YFSETQ. As DNA, the CDR3 is TGCGCCAGCAGCTTACAGGGGACCCTCGACTATGGCTACACCTTC. Translating gives CASSLQGTLDYGYTF.

This clonotype was seen only a few times. The chain uses TRBV20-1 and TRBJ2-3; the D is unclear. The CDR3 runs to 14 residues. Trimming left V 8 bases short and J 4 bases short, with 19 bases between. CDR1 and CDR2 (germline): DFQATT, SNEGSKA (reference sequence). In nucleotides, the CDR3 is TGCAGTCAATCTTACTCCCCTCCCTCAGATACGCAGTATTTT. Its translation is CSQSYSPPSDTQYF.

The chain has TRBV10-2 and TRBJ1-1; possible D gene TRBD1, 5 bases. Trimming shortened V by 8 bases and J by 4 bases, and 11 bases separated the two germline ends. The CDR3 covers 12 residues. Germline V gene data show CDR1 as WSHSY and CDR2 as SAAADI. The CDR3 sequence: CASRLGTTEAFF. In DNA form, the CDR3 reads TGCGCCAGCCGCTTAGGGACCACTGAAGCTTTCTTT.

This clonotype has just a few counts. This sequence joins TRBV12-3 or TRBV12-4 and TRBJ1-2; possibly TRBD1 for D (5 bases). This CDR3 comprises 14 residues. The germline V and J ends were trimmed by 7 bases and 1 base, with 13 bases remaining between them. The CDR3 DNA reads TGTGCCAGCAATCCGGGACTACTTAACTATGGCTACACCTTC. Translated, it gives CASNPGLLNYGYTF.

This clonotype showed up just a few times. The chain combines TRBV27 with TRBJ2-3, with TRBD1 as a possible D gene (7 bases). Germline CDR1 reads MNHEY; CDR2 reads SMNVEV (reference sequence). Between the trimmed V and J ends, which lost 1 base and 1 base, there was a span of 21 bases. The CDR3 length is 19 residues. The CDR3 region is CASSLLRQGGIPGTDTQYF. CDR3 bases: TGTGCCAGCAGTTTATTACGGCAGGGGGGAATTCCTGGCACAGATACGCAGTATTTT.

V usage is TRBV5-1 and J usage is TRBJ2-6; no definite D call. In germline, CDR1 is SGHRS, CDR2 YFSETQ. Trimming stripped 5 bases from V and 3 bases from J, with 12 bases between. The CDR3 loop spans 15 amino acids. The chain's CDR3 is CASRKGTHGANVLTF. The CDR3 DNA follows: TGCGCCAGCAGAAAGGGAACGCATGGGGCCAACGTCCTGACTTTC. The full variable domain, rest sourced from reference TRBV5-1 and TRBJ2-6, is KAGVTQTPRYLIKTRGQQVTLSCSPISGHRSVSWYQQTPGQGLQFLFEYFSETQRNKGNFPGRFSGRQFSNSRSEMNVSTLELGDSALYLCASRKGTHGANVLTFGAGSRLTVL.

There are a few counts of this clonotype. The CDR3 sequence: CASSQDLGPADTQYF. CDR3 DNA: TGTGCCAGCAGCCAAGATCTGGGTCCCGCAGATACGCAGTATTTT. The chain carries TRBV4-2 and TRBJ2-3, with D hard to call. There are 15 residues in the CDR3. The germline gives CDR1 LGHNA, CDR2 YNFKEQ. Trimming cost V 0 bases and J 4 bases, with 11 bases left between them.

A few counts support this clonotype. The genes are TRBV7-3 and TRBJ2-1; D may be TRBD2 (6 bases). In germline, CDR1 is SGHTA, CDR2 FQGTGA. There are 15 residues in the CDR3. Trimming left V 5 bases short and J 6 bases short, with 17 bases between. As DNA, the CDR3 is TGTGCCAGCAGCGACGGAGGGCTAGTGGCCAATGAGCAGTTCTTC. Protein: CASSDGGLVANEQFF.